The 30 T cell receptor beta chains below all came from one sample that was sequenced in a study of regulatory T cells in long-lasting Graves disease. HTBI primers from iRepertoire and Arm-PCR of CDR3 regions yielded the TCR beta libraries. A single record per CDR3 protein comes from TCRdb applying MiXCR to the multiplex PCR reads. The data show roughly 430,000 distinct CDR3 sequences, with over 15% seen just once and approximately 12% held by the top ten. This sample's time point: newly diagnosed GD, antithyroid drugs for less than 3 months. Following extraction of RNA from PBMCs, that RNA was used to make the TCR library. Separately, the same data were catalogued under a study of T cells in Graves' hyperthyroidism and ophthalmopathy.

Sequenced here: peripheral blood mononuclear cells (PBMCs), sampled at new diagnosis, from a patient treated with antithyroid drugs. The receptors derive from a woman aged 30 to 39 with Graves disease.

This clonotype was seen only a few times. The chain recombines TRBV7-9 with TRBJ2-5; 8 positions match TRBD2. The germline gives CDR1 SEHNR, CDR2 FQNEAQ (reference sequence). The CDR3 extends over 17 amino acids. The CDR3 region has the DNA TGTGCTCACTCGGGACGGGGGCGAGCGGGAGAAGAGGAGACCCAGTACTTC. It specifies CAHSGRGRAGEEETQYF.

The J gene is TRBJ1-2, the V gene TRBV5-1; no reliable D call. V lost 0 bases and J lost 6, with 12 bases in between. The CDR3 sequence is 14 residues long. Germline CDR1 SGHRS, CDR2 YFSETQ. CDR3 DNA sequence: TGCGCCAGCAGCTTGGAGGTCAGTGGCGATGGCTACACCTTC. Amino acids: CASSLEVSGDGYTF.

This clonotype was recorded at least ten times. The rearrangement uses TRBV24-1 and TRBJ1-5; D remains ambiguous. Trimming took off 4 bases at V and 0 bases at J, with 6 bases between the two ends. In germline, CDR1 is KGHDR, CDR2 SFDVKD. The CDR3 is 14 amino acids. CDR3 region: CATSEPDSNQPQHF. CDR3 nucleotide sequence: TGTGCCACCAGTGAGCCCGATAGCAATCAGCCCCAGCATTTT.

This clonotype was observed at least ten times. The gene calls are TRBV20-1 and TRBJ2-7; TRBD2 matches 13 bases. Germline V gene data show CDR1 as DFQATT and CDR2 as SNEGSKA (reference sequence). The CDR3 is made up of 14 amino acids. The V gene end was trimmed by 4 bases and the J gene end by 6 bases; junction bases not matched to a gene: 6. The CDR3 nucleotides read TGCAGTGCTACGGGACTAGCGGGAAACTTCGAGCAGTACTTC. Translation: CSATGLAGNFEQYF.

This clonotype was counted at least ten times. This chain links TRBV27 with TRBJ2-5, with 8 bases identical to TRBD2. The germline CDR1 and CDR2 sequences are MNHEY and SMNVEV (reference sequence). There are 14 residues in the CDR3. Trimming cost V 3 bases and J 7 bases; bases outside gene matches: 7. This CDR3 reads CASSFQREFGTQYF. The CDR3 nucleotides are TGTGCCAGCAGTTTCCAGCGGGAGTTCGGGACCCAGTACTTC.

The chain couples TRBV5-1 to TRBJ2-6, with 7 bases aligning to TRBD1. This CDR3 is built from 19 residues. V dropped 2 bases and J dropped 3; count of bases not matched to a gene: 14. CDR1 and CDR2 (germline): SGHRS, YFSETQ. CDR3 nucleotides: TGCGCCAGCAGCTTATACAGGGGATCCCTTATGGGTGGGGCCAACGTCCTGACTTTC. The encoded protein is CASSLYRGSLMGGANVLTF.

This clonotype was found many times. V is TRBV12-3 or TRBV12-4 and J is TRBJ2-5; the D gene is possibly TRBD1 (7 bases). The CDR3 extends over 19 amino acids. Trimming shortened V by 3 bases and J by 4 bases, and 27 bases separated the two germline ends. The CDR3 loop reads CASSFPKRSGGPLGETQYF. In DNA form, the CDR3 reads TGTGCCAGCAGTTTTCCGAAAAGGTCAGGGGGGCCTCTCGGAGAGACCCAGTACTTC.

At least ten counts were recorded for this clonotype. The CDR3 spells CASMGTSGRASNEQFF. CDR3 DNA: TGTGCCAGCATGGGGACTAGCGGGAGGGCTAGCAATGAGCAGTTCTTC. The V gene is TRBV2, the J gene TRBJ2-1; 16 bases align to TRBD2. Trimming removed 7 bases from V and 6 bases from J; junction bases left unmatched: 6. The length of the CDR3 is 16 residues. Looked up from germline, CDR1 is SNHLY and CDR2 is FYNNEI.

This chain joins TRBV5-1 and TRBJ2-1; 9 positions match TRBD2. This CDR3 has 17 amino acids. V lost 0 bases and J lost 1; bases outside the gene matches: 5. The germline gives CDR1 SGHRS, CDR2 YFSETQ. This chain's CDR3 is CASSLAPREGSYNEQFF. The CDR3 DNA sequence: TGCGCCAGCAGCTTGGCCCCGCGGGAGGGGTCCTACAATGAGCAGTTCTTC.

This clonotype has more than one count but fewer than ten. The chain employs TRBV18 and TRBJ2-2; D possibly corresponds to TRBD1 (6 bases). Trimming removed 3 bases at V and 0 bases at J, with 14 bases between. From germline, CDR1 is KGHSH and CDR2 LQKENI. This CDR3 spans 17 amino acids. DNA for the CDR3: TGTGCCAGCTCACCTCAGGGGCCATTTTCGAACACCGGGGAGCTGTTTTTT. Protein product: CASSPQGPFSNTGELFF.

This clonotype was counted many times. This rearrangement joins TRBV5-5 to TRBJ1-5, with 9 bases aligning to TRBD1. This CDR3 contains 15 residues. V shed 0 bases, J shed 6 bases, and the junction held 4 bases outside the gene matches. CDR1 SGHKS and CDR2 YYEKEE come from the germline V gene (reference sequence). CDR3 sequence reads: CASSLDTGGFQPQHF. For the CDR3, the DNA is TGTGCCAGCAGCTTGGATACAGGGGGCTTTCAGCCCCAGCATTTT.

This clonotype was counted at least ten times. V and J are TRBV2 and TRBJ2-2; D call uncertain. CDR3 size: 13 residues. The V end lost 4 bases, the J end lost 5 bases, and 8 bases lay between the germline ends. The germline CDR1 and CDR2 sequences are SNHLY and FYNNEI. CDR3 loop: CASSVQETGELFF. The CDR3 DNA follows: TGTGCCAGCAGTGTTCAAGAGACCGGGGAGCTGTTTTTT.

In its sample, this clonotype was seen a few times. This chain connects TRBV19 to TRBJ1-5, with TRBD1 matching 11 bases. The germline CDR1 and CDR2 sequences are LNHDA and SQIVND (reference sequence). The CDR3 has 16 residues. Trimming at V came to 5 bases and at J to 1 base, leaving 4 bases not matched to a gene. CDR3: CASSRTGGLSNQPQHF. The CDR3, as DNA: TGTGCCAGTAGTCGGACAGGGGGCTTAAGCAATCAGCCCCAGCATTTT. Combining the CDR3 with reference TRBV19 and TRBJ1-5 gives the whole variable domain DGGITQSPKYLFRKEGQNVTLSCEQNLNHDAMYWYRQDPGQGLRLIYYSQIVNDFQKGDIAEGYSVSREKKESFPLTVTSAQKNPTAFYLCASSRTGGLSNQPQHFGDGTRLSIL.

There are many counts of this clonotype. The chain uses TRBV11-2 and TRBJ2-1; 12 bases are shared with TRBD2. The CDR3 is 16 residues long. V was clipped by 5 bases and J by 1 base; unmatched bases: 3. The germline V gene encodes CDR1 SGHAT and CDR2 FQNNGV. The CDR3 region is CASSMGLAGSYNEQFF. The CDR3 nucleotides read TGTGCCAGCAGCATGGGACTAGCGGGTTCCTACAATGAGCAGTTCTTC.

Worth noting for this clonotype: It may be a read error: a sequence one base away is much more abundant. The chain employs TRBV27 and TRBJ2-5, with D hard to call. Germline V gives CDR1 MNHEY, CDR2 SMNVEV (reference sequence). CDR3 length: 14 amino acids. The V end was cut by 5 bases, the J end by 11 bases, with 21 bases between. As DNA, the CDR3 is TGTGCCAGCAGTAGTAGAATACCACACAATGAGCAGTACTTC. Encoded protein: CASSSRIPHNEQYF.

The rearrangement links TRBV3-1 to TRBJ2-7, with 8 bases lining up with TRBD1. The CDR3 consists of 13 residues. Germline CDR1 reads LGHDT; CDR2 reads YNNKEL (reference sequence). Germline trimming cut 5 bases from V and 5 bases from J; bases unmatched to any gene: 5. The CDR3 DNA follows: TGTGCCAGCAGCGAGGACAGGGACCACGAGCAGTACTTC. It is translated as CASSEDRDHEQYF.

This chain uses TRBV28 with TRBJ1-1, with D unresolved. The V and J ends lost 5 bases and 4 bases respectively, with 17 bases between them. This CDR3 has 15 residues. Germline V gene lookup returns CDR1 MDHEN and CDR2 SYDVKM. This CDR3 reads CASSELGRTSTEAFF. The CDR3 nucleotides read TGTGCCAGCAGTGAATTAGGACGGACGAGCACTGAAGCTTTCTTT.

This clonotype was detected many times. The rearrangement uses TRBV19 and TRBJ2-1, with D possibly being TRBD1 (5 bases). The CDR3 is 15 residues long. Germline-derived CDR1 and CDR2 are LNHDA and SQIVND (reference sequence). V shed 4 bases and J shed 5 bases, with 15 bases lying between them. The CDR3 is CASSNDLDRDNEQFF. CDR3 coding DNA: TGTGCCAGTAGTAATGACCTCGACAGAGACAATGAGCAGTTCTTC.

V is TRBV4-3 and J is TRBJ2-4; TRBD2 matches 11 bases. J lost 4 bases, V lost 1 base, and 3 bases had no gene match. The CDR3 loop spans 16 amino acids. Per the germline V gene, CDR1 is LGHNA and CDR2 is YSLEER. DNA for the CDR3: TGCGCCAGCAGCCAAGTCGTAGCGGGAGGGAAAAACATTCAGTACTTC. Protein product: CASSQVVAGGKNIQYF.

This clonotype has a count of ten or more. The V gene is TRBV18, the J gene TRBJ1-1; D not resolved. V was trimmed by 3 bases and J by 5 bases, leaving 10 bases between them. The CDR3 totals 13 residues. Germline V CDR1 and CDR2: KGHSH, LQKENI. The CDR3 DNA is TGTGCCAGCTCACCCCTCGTGTGGACTGAAGCTTTCTTT. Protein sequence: CASSPLVWTEAFF.

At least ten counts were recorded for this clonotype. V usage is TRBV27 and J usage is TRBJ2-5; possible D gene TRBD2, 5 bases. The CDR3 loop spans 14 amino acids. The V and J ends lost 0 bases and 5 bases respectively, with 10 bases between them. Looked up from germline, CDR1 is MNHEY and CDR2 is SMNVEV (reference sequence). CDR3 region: CASSLSGDGETQYF. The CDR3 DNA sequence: TGTGCCAGCAGTTTATCCGGGGATGGGGAGACCCAGTACTTC.

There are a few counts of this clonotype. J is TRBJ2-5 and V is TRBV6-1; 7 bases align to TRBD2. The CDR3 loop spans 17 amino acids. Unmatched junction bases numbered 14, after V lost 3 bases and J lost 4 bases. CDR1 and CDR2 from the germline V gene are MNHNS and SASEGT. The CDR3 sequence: CASSEGEVWEGRETQYF. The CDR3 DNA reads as TGTGCCAGCAGTGAGGGAGAGGTTTGGGAGGGCAGAGAGACCCAGTACTTC.

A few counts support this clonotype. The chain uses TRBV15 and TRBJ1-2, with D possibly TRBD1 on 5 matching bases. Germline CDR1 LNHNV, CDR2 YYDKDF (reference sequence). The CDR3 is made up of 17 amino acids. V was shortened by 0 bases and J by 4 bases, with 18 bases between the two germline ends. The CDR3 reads CATSRERLEGTSYGYTF. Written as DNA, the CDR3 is TGTGCCACCAGCAGAGAGAGACTAGAAGGGACTAGCTATGGCTACACCTTC.

The CDR3 nucleotides read TGCAGTGCTAGAGAGGTACCGGGTTCCGGCGGGAGGGCCGGCGTAGATACGCAGTATTTT. It translates to CSAREVPGSGGRAGVDTQYF. V is TRBV20-1 and J is TRBJ2-3; 9 bases agree with TRBD2. J lost 5 bases, V lost 0 bases, and 21 bases had no gene match. The CDR3 runs to 20 residues. In germline, CDR1 is DFQATT, CDR2 SNEGSKA (reference sequence).

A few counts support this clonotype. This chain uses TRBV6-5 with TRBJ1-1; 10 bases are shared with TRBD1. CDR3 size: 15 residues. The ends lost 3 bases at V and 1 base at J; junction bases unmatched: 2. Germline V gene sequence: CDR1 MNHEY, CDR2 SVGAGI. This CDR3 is CASSYRDRGNTEAFF. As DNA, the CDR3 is TGTGCCAGCAGTTATAGGGACAGGGGGAACACTGAAGCTTTCTTT.

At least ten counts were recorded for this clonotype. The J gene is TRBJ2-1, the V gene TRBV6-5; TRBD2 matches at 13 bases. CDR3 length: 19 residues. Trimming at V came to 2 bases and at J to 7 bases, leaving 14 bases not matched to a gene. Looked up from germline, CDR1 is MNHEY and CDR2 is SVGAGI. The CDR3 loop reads CASSYSPSLLAGGPNEQFF. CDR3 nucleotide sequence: TGTGCCAGCAGTTACAGTCCCAGCCTACTAGCGGGAGGGCCGAATGAGCAGTTCTTC.

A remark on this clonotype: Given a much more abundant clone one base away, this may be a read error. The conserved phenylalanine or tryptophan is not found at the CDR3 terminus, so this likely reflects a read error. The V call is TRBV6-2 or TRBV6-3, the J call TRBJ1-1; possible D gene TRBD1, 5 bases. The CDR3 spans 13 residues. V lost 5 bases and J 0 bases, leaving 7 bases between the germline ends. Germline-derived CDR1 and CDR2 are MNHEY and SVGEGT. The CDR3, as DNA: TGTGCCAGCAGTGGGACGATGAACACTGAAGCTTTCTCT. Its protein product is CASSGTMNTEAFS.

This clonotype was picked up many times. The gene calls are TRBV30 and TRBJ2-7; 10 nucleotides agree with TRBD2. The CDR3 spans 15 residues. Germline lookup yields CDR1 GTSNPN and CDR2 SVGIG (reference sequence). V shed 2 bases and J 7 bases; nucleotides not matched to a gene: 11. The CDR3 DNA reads TGTGCCTGGAGTAACGGGCCTAGCGGGAGAGGGGAGCAGTACTTC. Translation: CAWSNGPSGRGEQYF.

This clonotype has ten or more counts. CDR3 region: CASSLNVDEQFF. The CDR3 DNA reads as TGTGCCAGCAGCTTAAACGTGGATGAGCAGTTCTTC. The rearrangement links TRBV7-9 to TRBJ2-1, with D unresolved. The V end was cut by 2 bases, the J end by 8 bases, with 7 bases between. This CDR3 region has 12 residues. Germline V gives CDR1 SEHNR, CDR2 FQNEAQ (reference sequence).

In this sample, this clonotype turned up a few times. The CDR3 DNA reads as TGTGCCAGCAGTTACTCGACAGGCTCCCTCTCTGGGGCCAACGTCCTGACTTTC. Translated, it gives CASSYSTGSLSGANVLTF. The V call is TRBV6-2 or TRBV6-3, the J call TRBJ2-6, with D possibly matching TRBD1 (6 bases). In germline, CDR1 is MNHEY, CDR2 SVGEGT. The CDR3 length is 18 residues. V lost 0 bases and J 0 bases, leaving 12 bases between the germline ends.